Presented here are 3 T cell receptor beta chains from one specimen sequenced in a study of long-term antiretroviral therapy in people with HIV. The run of the v3.0 immunoSEQ assay was at survey level. This table comes from immunoSEQ multiplex PCR, and its TCRdb copy is limited to in-frame clones, with some not included. The data hold 33,000 or so clones, with around four fifths observed a single time. This sample comprised unsorted PBMCs, obtained 0.3 years after starting antiretroviral therapy. Receptors originate from a man between 18 and 29 years old with HIV.

This clone was found once. This sequence joins TRBV7-2 and TRBJ1-1; weak D call: TRBD1 (6 bases). Germline V gives CDR1 SGHTA, CDR2 FQGNSA. V was pared by 6 bases and J by 0 bases, with 17 bases between. The CDR3 totals 16 residues. The CDR3 spells CASRLRGGAMNTEAFF. The DNA of the CDR3 is TGTGCCAGCAGACTACGGGGGGGGGCAATGAACACTGAAGCTTTCTTT.

The genes are TRBV5-1 and TRBJ1-6, with 11 bases aligning to TRBD1. In germline, CDR1 is SGHRS, CDR2 YFSETQ. V lost 1 base, J lost 1 base, and 7 bases stayed unmatched. The CDR3 runs to 19 residues. The CDR3 nucleotides are TGCGCCAGCAGCTTGAAACCGGGACAGGGGGAATCCTATAATTCACCCCTCCACTTT. It specifies CASSLKPGQGESYNSPLHF.

DNA for the CDR3: TGCGCCAGCAGCCAAGATCCCGGCCCAGTCGCGGATCAGCCCCAGCATTTT. Amino acid sequence: CASSQDPGPVADQPQHF. The rearrangement uses TRBV4-3 and TRBJ1-5, with no clear D. V shed 0 bases and J shed 5 bases, with 17 bases lying between them. Germline V gene lookup returns CDR1 LGHNA and CDR2 YSLEER. The CDR3 sequence is 17 residues long.